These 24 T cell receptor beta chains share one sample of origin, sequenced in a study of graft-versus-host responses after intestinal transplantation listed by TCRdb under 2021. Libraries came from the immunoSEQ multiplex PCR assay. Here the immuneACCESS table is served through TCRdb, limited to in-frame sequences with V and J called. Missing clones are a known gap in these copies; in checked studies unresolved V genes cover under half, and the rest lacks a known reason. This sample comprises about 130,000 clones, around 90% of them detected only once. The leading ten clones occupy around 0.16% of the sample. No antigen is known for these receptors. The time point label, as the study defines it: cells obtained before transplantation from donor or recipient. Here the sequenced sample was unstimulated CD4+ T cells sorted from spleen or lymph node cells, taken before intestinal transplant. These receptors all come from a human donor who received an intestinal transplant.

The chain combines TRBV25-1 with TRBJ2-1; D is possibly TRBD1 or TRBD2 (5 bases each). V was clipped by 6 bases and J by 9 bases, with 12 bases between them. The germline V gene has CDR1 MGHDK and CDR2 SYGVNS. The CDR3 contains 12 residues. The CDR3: CASSRDHSEQFF. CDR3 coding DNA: TGTGCCAGCAGCAGGGACCACTCTGAGCAGTTCTTC.

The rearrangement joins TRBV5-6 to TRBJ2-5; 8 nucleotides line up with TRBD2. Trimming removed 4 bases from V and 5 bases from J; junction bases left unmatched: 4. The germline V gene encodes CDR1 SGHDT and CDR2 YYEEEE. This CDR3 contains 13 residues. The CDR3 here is CASSGGLEETQYF. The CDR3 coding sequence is TGTGCCAGCAGCGGGGGACTAGAGGAGACCCAGTACTTC. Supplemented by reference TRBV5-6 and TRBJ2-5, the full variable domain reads DAGVTQSPTHLIKTRGQQVTLRCSPKSGHDTVSWYQQALGQGPQFIFQYYEEEERQRGNFPDRFSGHQFPNYSSELNVNALLLGDSALYLCASSGGLEETQYFGPGTRLLVL.

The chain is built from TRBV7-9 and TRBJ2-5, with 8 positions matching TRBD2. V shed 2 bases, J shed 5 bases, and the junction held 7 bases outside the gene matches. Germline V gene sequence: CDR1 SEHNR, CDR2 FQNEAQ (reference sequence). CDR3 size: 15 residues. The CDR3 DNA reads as TGTGCCAGCAGCTTACGCCTAGCGGGTGCGGAGACCCAGTACTTC. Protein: CASSLRLAGAETQYF.

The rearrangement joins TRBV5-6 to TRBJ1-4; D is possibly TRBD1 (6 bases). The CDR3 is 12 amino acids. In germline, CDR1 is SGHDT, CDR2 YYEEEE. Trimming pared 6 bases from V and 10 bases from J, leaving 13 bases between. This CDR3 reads CASNPRGGKLFF. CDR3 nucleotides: TGTGCCAGCAACCCGAGGGGGGGAAAACTGTTTTTT.

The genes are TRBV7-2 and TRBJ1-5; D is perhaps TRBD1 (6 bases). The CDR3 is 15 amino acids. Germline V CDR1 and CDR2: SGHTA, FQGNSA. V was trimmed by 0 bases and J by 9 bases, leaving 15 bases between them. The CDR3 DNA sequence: TGTGCCAGCAGCTTAGCACCAATGACAGGTCGGCCCCAGCATTTT. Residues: CASSLAPMTGRPQHF.

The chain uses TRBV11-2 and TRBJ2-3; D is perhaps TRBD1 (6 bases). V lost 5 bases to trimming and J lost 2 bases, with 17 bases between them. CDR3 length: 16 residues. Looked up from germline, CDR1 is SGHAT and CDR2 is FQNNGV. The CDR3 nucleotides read TGTGCCAGCAGCCCCACTGGTGGGGGCCCCACAGATACGCAGTATTTT. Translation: CASSPTGGGPTDTQYF.

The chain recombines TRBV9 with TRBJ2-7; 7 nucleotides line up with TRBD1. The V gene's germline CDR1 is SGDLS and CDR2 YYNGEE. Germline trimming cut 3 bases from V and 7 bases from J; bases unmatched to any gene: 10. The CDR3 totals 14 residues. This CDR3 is CASSETGTELEQYF. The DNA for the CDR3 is TGTGCCAGCAGCGAGACCGGGACAGAACTTGAGCAGTACTTC.

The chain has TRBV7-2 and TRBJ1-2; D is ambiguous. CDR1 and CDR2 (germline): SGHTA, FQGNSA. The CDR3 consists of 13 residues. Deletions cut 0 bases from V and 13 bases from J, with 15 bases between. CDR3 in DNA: TGTGCCAGCAGCTTAGCGGCCGACGCTGGCGGCACCTTC. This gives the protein CASSLAADAGGTF.

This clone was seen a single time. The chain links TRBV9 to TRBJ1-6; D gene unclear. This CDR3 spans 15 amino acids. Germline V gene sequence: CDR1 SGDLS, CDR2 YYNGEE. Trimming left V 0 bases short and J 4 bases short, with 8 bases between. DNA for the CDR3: TGTGCCAGCAGCGTAGAAGGAACTTATAATTCACCCCTCCACTTT. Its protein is CASSVEGTYNSPLHF.

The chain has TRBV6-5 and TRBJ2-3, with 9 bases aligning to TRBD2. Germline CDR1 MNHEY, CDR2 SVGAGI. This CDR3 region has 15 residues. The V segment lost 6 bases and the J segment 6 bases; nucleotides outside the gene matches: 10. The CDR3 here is CASSQVTSGPDTQYF. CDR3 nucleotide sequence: TGTGCCAGCAGCCAAGTGACTAGCGGTCCGGATACGCAGTATTTT.

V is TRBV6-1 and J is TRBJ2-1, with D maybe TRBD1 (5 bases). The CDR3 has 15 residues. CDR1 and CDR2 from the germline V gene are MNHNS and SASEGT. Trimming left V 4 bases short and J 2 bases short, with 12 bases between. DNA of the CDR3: TGTGCCAGCAGTGCCCTCGCAGGGACCTACAATGAGCAGTTCTTC. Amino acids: CASSALAGTYNEQFF.

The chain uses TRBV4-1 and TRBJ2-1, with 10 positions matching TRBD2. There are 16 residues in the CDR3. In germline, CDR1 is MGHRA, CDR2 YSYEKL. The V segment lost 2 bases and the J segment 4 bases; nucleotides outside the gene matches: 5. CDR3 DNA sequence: TGCGCCAGCAGCCAACAAGCGGGGGGGCTTTACAATGAGCAGTTCTTC. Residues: CASSQQAGGLYNEQFF.

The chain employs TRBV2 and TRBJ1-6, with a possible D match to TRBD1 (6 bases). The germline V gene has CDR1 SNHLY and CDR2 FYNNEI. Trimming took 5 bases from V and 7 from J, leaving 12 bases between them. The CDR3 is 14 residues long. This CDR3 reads CASSSRDINSPLHF. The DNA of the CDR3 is TGTGCCAGCAGTTCCCGGGACATCAATTCACCCCTCCACTTT.

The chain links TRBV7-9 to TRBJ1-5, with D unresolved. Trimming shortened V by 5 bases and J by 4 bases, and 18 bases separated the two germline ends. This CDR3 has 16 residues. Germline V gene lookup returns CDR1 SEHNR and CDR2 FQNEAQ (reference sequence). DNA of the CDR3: TGTGCCAGCAGCCGCGATGCACATTTGGGTAATCAGCCCCAGCATTTT. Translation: CASSRDAHLGNQPQHF.

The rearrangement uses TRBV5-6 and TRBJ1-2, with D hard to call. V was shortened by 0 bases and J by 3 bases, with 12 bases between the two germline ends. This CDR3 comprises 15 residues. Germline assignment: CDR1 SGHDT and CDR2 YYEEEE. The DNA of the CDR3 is TGTGCCAGCAGCTTGGGACCCCAAAACCACTATGGCTACACCTTC. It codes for CASSLGPQNHYGYTF.

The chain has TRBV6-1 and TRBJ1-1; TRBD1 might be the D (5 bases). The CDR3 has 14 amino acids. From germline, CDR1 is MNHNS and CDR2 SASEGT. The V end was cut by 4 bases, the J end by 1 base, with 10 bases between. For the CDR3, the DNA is TGTGCCAGCAGTGGGGGGACGGGGAACACTGAAGCTTTCTTT. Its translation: CASSGGTGNTEAFF.

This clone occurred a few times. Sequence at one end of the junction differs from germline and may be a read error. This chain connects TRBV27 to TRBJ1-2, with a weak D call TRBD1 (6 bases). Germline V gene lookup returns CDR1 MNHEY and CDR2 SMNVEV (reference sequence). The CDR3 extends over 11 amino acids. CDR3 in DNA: TGTGCCAGCCGGCGGCAGGGGATGGAACACTTC. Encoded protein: CASRRQGMEHF.

CDR3 in DNA: TGTGCCAGCAGCGGCGGACCGAAAGGCGGGGAGCTGTTTTTT. Translating gives CASSGGPKGGELFF. The V gene is TRBV9, the J gene TRBJ2-2; no definite D call. Trimming took 3 bases from V and 7 from J, leaving 13 bases between them. This CDR3 comprises 14 residues. The germline gives CDR1 SGDLS, CDR2 YYNGEE.

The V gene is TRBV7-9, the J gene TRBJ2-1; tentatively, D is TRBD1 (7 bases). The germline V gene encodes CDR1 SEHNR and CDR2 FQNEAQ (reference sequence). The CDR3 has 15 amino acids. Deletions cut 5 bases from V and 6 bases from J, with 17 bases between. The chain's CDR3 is CASSLRQGLSNEQFF. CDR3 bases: TGTGCCAGCAGCCTCCGACAGGGACTCTCCAATGAGCAGTTCTTC.

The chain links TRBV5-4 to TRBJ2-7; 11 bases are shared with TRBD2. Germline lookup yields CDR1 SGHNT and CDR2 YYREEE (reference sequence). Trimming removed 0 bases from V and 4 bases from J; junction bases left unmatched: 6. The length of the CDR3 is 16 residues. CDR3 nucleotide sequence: TGTGCCAGCAGCTTGGAGCCTAGCGGGGGGATGTACGAGCAGTACTTC. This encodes CASSLEPSGGMYEQYF. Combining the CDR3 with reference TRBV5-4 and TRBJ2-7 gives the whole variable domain ETGVTQSPTHLIKTRGQQVTLRCSSQSGHNTVSWYQQALGQGPQFIFQYYREEENGRGNFPPRFSGLQFPNYSSELNVNALELDDSALYLCASSLEPSGGMYEQYFGPGTRLTVT.

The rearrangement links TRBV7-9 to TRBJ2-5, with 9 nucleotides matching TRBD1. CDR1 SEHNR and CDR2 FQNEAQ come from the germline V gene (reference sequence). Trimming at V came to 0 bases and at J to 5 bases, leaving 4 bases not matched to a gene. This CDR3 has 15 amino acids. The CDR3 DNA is TGTGCCAGCAGCTTAGCCAGGGACAGGGCGGAGACCCAGTACTTC. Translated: CASSLARDRAETQYF. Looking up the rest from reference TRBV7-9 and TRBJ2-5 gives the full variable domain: DTGVSQNPRHKITKRGQNVTFRCDPISEHNRLYWYRQTLGQGPEFLTYFQNEAQLEKSRLLSDRFSAERPKGSFSTLEIQRTEQGDSAMYLCASSLARDRAETQYFGPGTRLLVL.

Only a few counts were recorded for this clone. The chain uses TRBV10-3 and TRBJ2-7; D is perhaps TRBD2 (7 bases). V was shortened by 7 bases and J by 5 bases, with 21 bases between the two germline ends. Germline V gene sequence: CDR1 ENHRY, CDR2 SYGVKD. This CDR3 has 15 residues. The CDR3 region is CAIKEAGASIDEQYF. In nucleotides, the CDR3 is TGTGCCATCAAGGAGGCGGGGGCGAGTATCGACGAGCAGTACTTC.

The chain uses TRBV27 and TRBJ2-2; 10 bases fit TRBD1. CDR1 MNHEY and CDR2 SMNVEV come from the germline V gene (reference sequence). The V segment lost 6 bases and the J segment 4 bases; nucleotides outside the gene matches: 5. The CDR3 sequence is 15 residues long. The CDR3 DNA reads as TGTGCCAGCAGCCCGACAGGGGGCGGCACCGGGGAGCTGTTTTTT. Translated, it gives CASSPTGGGTGELFF.

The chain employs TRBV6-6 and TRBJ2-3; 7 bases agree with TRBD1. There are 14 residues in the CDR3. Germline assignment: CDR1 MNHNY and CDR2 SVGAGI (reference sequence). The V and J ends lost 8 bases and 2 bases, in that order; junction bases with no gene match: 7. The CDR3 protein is CASSQTGITDTQYF. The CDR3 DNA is TGTGCCAGCTCGCAGACAGGGATCACAGATACGCAGTATTTT.